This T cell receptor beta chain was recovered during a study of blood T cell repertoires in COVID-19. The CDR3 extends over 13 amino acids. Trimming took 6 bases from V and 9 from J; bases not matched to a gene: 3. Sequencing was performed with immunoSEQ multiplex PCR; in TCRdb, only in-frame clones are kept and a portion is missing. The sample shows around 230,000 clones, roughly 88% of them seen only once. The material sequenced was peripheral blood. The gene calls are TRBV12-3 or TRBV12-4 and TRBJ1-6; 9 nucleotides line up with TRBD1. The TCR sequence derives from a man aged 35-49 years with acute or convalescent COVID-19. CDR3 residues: CASSGQGSSPLHF. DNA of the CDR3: TGTGCCAGCAGCGGACAGGGGAGTTCACCCCTCCACTTT.